Below, one T cell receptor beta chain is given with its context. Produced via immunoSEQ multiplex PCR; TCRdb's table is partial and in-frame only. The table records around 300,000 clones, 87% of them present only once. The sample belongs to a study of blood T cell repertoires in COVID-19. In germline, CDR1 is WNHNN, CDR2 SYGVQD (reference sequence). This CDR3 spans 13 amino acids. The V end was cut by 5 bases, the J end by 5 bases, with 11 bases between. The chain carries TRBV10-1 and TRBJ2-3; a possible D gene is TRBD2 (5 bases). The receptor comes from a woman in her 40s who had recovered from COVID-19. The sequenced sample was PBMCs or T cells enriched from blood (not recorded which). The CDR3 DNA reads as TGCGCCAGCAGTAGAGACCGGGGAGATACGCAGTATTTT. It yields the protein CASSRDRGDTQYF.